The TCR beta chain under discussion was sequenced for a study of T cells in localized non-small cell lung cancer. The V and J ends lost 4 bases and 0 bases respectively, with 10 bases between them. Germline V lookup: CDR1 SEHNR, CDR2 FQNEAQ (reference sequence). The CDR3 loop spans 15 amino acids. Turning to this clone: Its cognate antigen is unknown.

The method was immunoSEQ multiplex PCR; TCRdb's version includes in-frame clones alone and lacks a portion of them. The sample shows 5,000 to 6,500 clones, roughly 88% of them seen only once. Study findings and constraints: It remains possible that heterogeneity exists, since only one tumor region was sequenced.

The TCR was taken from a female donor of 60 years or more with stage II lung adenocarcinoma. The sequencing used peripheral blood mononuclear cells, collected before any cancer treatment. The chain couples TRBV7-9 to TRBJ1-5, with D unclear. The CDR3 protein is CASSSSLYSNQPQHF. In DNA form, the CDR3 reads TGTGCCAGCAGCTCCAGCTTGTATAGCAATCAGCCCCAGCATTTT.